This passage covers 31 T cell receptor beta chains from one sample sequenced in a study of vaccination and CD4 T cells after COVID-19. With the Oncomine TCR Beta short-read assay, DNA from cultured CD4+ T cells was sequenced. Someone extracted genomic DNA from cultured CD4+ T cells. TCRdb redid the calling of the PCR reads with MiXCR, one entry per CDR3 protein. Of roughly 9,800 distinct CDR3 sequences detected, about 35% appear once; the ten largest clones hold less than 20%. The treatment: approximately 9-day PBMC culture with coronavirus spike peptide pools or control peptides (ViraFEST assay). CD4+ T lymphocytes from the unexposed donor were collected before the COVID-19 pandemic (2011-2018). These TCRs are of unknown antigen specificity. The sequenced material came from CD4+ T cells from blood, cultured in vitro. The receptors stem from a human donor in good health.

The rearrangement uses TRBV24-1 and TRBJ1-1, with a weak D call TRBD1 (5 bases). This CDR3 region has 12 residues. V lost 7 bases and J 11 bases, leaving 16 bases between the germline ends. Germline-derived CDR1 and CDR2 are KGHDR and SFDVKD. CDR3 nucleotides: TGTGCCACCAGCGAAGGGCTGGGGGACGCTTTCTTT. It translates to CATSEGLGDAFF.

The chain is built from TRBV2 and TRBJ1-1, with 10 bases matching TRBD1. V lost 5 bases and J lost 11; bases outside the gene matches: 5. Germline assignment: CDR1 SNHLY and CDR2 FYNNEI. CDR3 length: 12 amino acids. The CDR3 DNA sequence: TGTGCCAGCAGTACGACAGGGGGCTTGGCTTTCTTT. Its translation: CASSTTGGLAFF.

With regard to this clonotype: The junction shows a germline mismatch at one end, possibly a read error. The chain is built from TRBV7-7 and TRBJ2-7, with 12 bases lining up with TRBD1. The CDR3 contains 15 residues. The germline gives CDR1 SSHAT, CDR2 FNYEAQ (reference sequence). CDR3 in amino acids: CASSPTGTGGDEQYF. The CDR3 DNA reads as TGTGCTAGCAGCCCAACCGGGACAGGGGGCGACGAGCAGTACTTC.

This chain links TRBV6-2 or TRBV6-3 with TRBJ1-5; TRBD1 might be the D (5 bases). Trimming stripped 5 bases from V and 0 bases from J, with 17 bases between. This CDR3 has 17 residues. Germline V gives CDR1 MNHEY, CDR2 SVGEGT. The CDR3 DNA sequence: TGTGCCAGCAGTCCAATGGGGCAATTCCATAGCAATCAGCCCCAGCATTTT. Protein sequence: CASSPMGQFHSNQPQHF.

This chain uses TRBV6-2 or TRBV6-3 with TRBJ1-5; TRBD1 aligns across 9 bases. CDR3 length equals 21 residues. The germline V gene has CDR1 MNHEY and CDR2 SVGEGT. V dropped 8 bases and J dropped 1; count of bases not matched to a gene: 24. As DNA, the CDR3 is TGTGCCAGCCGATATGTCCCCCCCGGGACAGGGCATTATACAAGCAATCAGCCCCAGCATTTT. It specifies CASRYVPPGTGHYTSNQPQHF.

The chain links TRBV6-5 to TRBJ1-5; D is unresolved. Looked up from germline, CDR1 is MNHEY and CDR2 is SVGAGI. V lost 2 bases, J lost 4 bases, and 18 bases lay in between. The CDR3 consists of 17 residues. The CDR3 here is CASSYIPGLGKNQPQHF. In DNA form, the CDR3 reads TGTGCCAGCAGTTACATTCCAGGCCTAGGGAAAAATCAGCCCCAGCATTTT.

The chain employs TRBV28 and TRBJ2-2; 12 positions match TRBD2. V lost 6 bases, J lost 4 bases, and 21 bases stayed unmatched. Germline loops: CDR1 MDHEN, CDR2 SYDVKM. The CDR3 spans 21 residues. The CDR3 protein is CASSLNLDPSGRAGVTGELFF. The CDR3 DNA is TGTGCCAGCAGCCTAAACCTTGACCCTAGCGGGAGGGCCGGGGTCACCGGGGAGCTGTTTTTT.

This rearrangement joins TRBV20-1 to TRBJ2-1, with 14 bases aligning to TRBD2. This CDR3 has 14 amino acids. Germline V gives CDR1 DFQATT, CDR2 SNEGSKA (reference sequence). Trimming at V came to 5 bases and at J to 8 bases, leaving 5 bases not matched to a gene. The CDR3 nucleotides read TGCAGTGCTTTGACTAGCGGGAGGGCGGATGAGCAGTTCTTC. As protein: CSALTSGRADEQFF.

The chain couples TRBV7-3 to TRBJ2-1; D unresolved. The CDR3 is 17 residues long. Germline V lookup: CDR1 SGHTA, CDR2 FQGTGA. V lost 2 bases, J lost 0 bases, and 14 bases lay in between. The CDR3 reads CASSLARPGRSYNEQFF. The CDR3 DNA is TGTGCCAGCAGCTTAGCCCGACCGGGTCGCTCCTACAATGAGCAGTTCTTC.

The chain couples TRBV19 to TRBJ2-7; the match to TRBD1 covers 12 bases. The CDR3 is made up of 16 amino acids. Germline trimming cut 10 bases from V and 6 bases from J; bases unmatched to any gene: 16. CDR1 is LNHDA, CDR2 SQIVND, per germline (reference sequence). DNA for the CDR3: TGTGCCACCGGGACAGGGGGCCATAGGGGGGCTATCGAGCAGTACTTC. This codes for CATGTGGHRGAIEQYF.

This clonotype was counted only a few times. The chain joins TRBV29-1 to TRBJ2-7; D gene ambiguous. The germline V and J ends were trimmed by 6 bases and 7 bases, with 22 bases remaining between them. Germline V gene data show CDR1 as SQVTM and CDR2 as ANQGSEA. The CDR3 loop spans 14 amino acids. CDR3 amino acids: CSVRTQAVLGEQYF. CDR3 bases: TGCAGCGTCCGCACCCAGGCTGTACTGGGAGAGCAGTACTTC.

This chain links TRBV5-1 with TRBJ1-1; D remains unclear. The V gene's germline CDR1 is SGHRS and CDR2 YFSETQ. V lost 3 bases, J lost 1 base, and 10 bases lay in between. CDR3 length: 14 amino acids. The CDR3 region is CASSSQRGNTEAFF. The CDR3 DNA reads TGCGCCAGCAGCTCCCAGCGGGGGAACACTGAAGCTTTCTTT.

This chain links TRBV29-1 with TRBJ1-1; D may be TRBD1 (6 bases). Germline V gene sequence: CDR1 SQVTM, CDR2 ANQGSEA. Trimming took off 4 bases at V and 8 bases at J, with 14 bases between the two ends. The CDR3 contains 12 residues. This chain's CDR3 is CSVAQGRGEAFF. CDR3 nucleotide sequence: TGCAGCGTTGCTCAGGGGAGGGGGGAAGCTTTCTTT.

V is TRBV7-9 and J is TRBJ1-1; TRBD1 matches at 7 bases. Trimming removed 5 bases from V and 5 bases from J; junction bases left unmatched: 8. The CDR3 length is 14 residues. Germline V gives CDR1 SEHNR, CDR2 FQNEAQ (reference sequence). The CDR3 DNA sequence: TGTGCCAGCAGCGAACAGGGGATGGGAACTGAAGCTTTCTTT. Protein: CASSEQGMGTEAFF.

The J gene is TRBJ1-1, the V gene TRBV5-3; 8 bases agree with TRBD1. TRBV5-3 is an ORF; its function is uncertain. This CDR3 contains 14 residues. Losses at the gene ends were 3 bases for V and 7 bases for J; bases not matched to a gene: 8. In DNA form, the CDR3 reads TGTGCCAGAAGCTCCACGGACAGGGAAGGTGAAGCTTTCTTT. Translated, it gives CARSSTDREGEAFF.

The chain carries TRBV20-1 and TRBJ1-5; TRBD1 is a possible D gene (5 bases). This CDR3 is 13 amino acids long. V was shortened by 5 bases and J by 6 bases, with 14 bases between the two germline ends. CDR1 and CDR2 from the germline V gene are DFQATT and SNEGSKA (reference sequence). CDR3 residues: CSAPQDASQPQHF. The CDR3 DNA follows: TGCAGTGCTCCACAGGATGCAAGTCAGCCCCAGCATTTT.

This sequence joins TRBV27 and TRBJ2-5; 8 positions agree with TRBD2. The CDR3 is 14 amino acids. CDR1 is MNHEY, CDR2 SMNVEV, per germline (reference sequence). Unmatched junction bases numbered 4, after V lost 5 bases and J lost 2 bases. The CDR3 nucleotides are TGTGCCAGCAGTAACCGGGGGGGGCAAGAGACCCAGTACTTC. Residues: CASSNRGGQETQYF.

This chain uses TRBV5-1 with TRBJ2-5; unclear D gene. Trimming shortened V by 5 bases and J by 2 bases, and 13 bases separated the two germline ends. From germline, CDR1 is SGHRS and CDR2 YFSETQ. This CDR3 spans 14 amino acids. CDR3 in amino acids: CASSQAGLQETQYF. The DNA of the CDR3 is TGCGCCAGCAGTCAGGCTGGCCTTCAAGAGACCCAGTACTTC.

This clonotype was observed a few times. The chain is built from TRBV20-1 and TRBJ1-2, with D possibly matching TRBD1 (5 bases). CDR1 is DFQATT, CDR2 SNEGSKA, per germline (reference sequence). The V and J ends lost 6 bases and 4 bases respectively, with 18 bases between them. The CDR3 runs to 14 residues. The CDR3 loop is CSAVRTPSGYGYTF. The CDR3 DNA reads as TGCAGTGCAGTGAGGACACCCAGTGGCTATGGCTACACCTTC.

The chain couples TRBV4-3 to TRBJ2-6; possible D gene TRBD1, 5 bases. Germline CDR1 reads LGHNA; CDR2 reads YSLEER. Trimming shortened V by 6 bases and J by 3 bases, and 6 bases separated the two germline ends. The CDR3 spans 13 residues. CDR3 sequence: CASRGLGANVLTF. In DNA form, the CDR3 reads TGCGCCAGCAGGGGGCTTGGGGCCAACGTCCTGACTTTC.

CDR3 amino acids: CASSLAKDGYTF. CDR3 nucleotides: TGTGCCAGCAGCTTGGCCAAGGATGGCTACACCTTC. The chain links TRBV5-4 to TRBJ1-2; D not certain. The CDR3 covers 12 residues. The V end was cut by 0 bases, the J end by 6 bases, with 6 bases between. CDR1 is SGHNT, CDR2 YYREEE, per germline (reference sequence).

The rearrangement uses TRBV11-2 and TRBJ2-1, with D perhaps TRBD2 (6 bases). CDR1 is SGHAT, CDR2 FQNNGV, per germline. V lost 5 bases to trimming and J lost 9 bases, with 14 bases between them. The CDR3 covers 13 residues. CDR3 sequence reads: CASSPLEGLEQFF. DNA of the CDR3: TGTGCCAGCAGCCCCCTGGAGGGACTTGAGCAGTTCTTC.

The chain employs TRBV5-5 and TRBJ1-5; the match to TRBD1 covers 9 bases. Trimming took 2 bases from V and 5 from J; bases not matched to a gene: 14. This CDR3 has 18 residues. Germline V gene sequence: CDR1 SGHKS, CDR2 YYEKEE (reference sequence). The CDR3 is CASSFLNRDRVVDQPQHF. CDR3 nucleotide sequence: TGTGCCAGCAGCTTTCTAAACCGGGACAGGGTAGTTGATCAGCCCCAGCATTTT.

The chain is built from TRBV6-2 or TRBV6-3 and TRBJ2-2, with D uncertain. This CDR3 has 14 residues. Between the trimmed V and J ends, which lost 2 bases and 1 base, there was a span of 5 bases. Germline V gene sequence: CDR1 MNHEY, CDR2 SVGEGT. CDR3 sequence (DNA): TGTGCCAGCAGTTACGGGCGGAACACCGGGGAGCTGTTTTTT. Amino acid sequence: CASSYGRNTGELFF.

This clonotype was recorded only once. The chain combines TRBV28 with TRBJ2-7, with D possibly matching TRBD2 (6 bases). The CDR3 sequence is 15 residues long. Germline-derived CDR1 and CDR2 are MDHEN and SYDVKM. The ends were cut back, 2 bases at V and 2 bases at J, with 13 bases in the middle. CDR3: CASSLKAGWAYEQYF. In DNA, the CDR3 is TGTGCCAGCAGTTTAAAGGCGGGATGGGCCTACGAGCAGTACTTC.

The chain recombines TRBV6-2 or TRBV6-3 with TRBJ2-1; TRBD1 is a possible D gene (5 bases). Germline-derived CDR1 and CDR2 are MNHEY and SVGEGT. CDR3 length: 14 residues. The V end was cut by 7 bases, the J end by 0 bases, with 10 bases between. The DNA of the CDR3 is TGTGCCAGCACAGGGTGGGCCTCCTACAATGAGCAGTTCTTC. It translates to CASTGWASYNEQFF.

This chain uses TRBV19 with TRBJ2-1; a weak D match, TRBD2 (7 bases). CDR1 and CDR2 (germline): LNHDA, SQIVND (reference sequence). The CDR3 is 15 amino acids. Trimming pared 8 bases from V and 0 bases from J, leaving 14 bases between. DNA for the CDR3: TGTGCCAGTCGTCAAAGGGGGGGCTCCTACAATGAGCAGTTCTTC. It is translated as CASRQRGGSYNEQFF.

The V gene is TRBV27, the J gene TRBJ1-5; D unclear. Trimming took 4 bases from V and 7 from J, leaving 11 bases between them. Germline assignment: CDR1 MNHEY and CDR2 SMNVEV (reference sequence). The CDR3 contains 13 residues. The CDR3, as DNA: TGTGCCAGCAGTTCCACTGTGCAGCAGCCCCAGCATTTT. Its protein is CASSSTVQQPQHF.

V is TRBV28 and J is TRBJ2-4, with D possibly TRBD2 on 6 matching bases. Germline loops: CDR1 MDHEN, CDR2 SYDVKM. Trimming stripped 11 bases from V and 0 bases from J, with 11 bases between. The CDR3 has 13 amino acids. The CDR3 nucleotides are TGTGCCGCCGGAGGGATAGCCAAAAACATTCAGTACTTC. Its translation: CAAGGIAKNIQYF.

In its sample, this clonotype was seen a few times. J is TRBJ1-3 and V is TRBV7-8; possible D gene TRBD1, 6 bases. Germline CDR1 is SGHVS and CDR2 is FQNEAQ. Trimming removed 5 bases at V and 0 bases at J, with 8 bases between. This CDR3 is 14 amino acids long. CDR3 amino acids: CASSVDSSGNTIYF. The DNA of the CDR3 is TGTGCCAGCAGCGTGGACAGCTCTGGAAACACCATATATTTT.

The chain uses TRBV20-1 and TRBJ2-1, with 9 positions matching TRBD2. The CDR3 has 12 amino acids. Germline V gene sequence: CDR1 DFQATT, CDR2 SNEGSKA (reference sequence). V shed 7 bases, J shed 7 bases, and the junction held 5 bases outside the gene matches. CDR3 nucleotide sequence: TGCAGTGTAGCGGGAGTGTTGAATGAGCAGTTCTTC. Translating it yields CSVAGVLNEQFF.